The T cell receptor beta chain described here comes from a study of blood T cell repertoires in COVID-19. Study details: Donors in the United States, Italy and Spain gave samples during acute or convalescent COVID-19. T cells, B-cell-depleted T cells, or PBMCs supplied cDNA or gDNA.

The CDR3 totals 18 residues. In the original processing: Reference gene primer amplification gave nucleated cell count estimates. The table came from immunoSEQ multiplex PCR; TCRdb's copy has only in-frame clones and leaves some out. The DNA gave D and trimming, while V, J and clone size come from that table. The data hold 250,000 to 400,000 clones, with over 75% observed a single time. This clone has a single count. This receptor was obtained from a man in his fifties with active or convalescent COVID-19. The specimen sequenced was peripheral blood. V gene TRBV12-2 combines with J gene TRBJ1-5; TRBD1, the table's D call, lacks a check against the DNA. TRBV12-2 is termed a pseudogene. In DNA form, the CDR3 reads TGTGCAAGTCGCTTAGCGGTCTGGACATTATATAGCAATCAGCCCCAGCATTTT. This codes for CASRLAVWTLYSNQPQHF.